This T cell receptor beta chain was captured in a study of T cell repertoires in cytomegalovirus infection. Study conclusions and caveats: Across the ex vivo response, the dominant clonotypes were HLA-C-restricted CMV-specific TCR beta clonotypes.

TCRdb reprocessed the reads with MiXCR, giving one entry per CDR3 protein. The sample lists 250,000 to 300,000 distinct CDR3 sequences, around 20% occurring once. Ten or more counts support this clonotype. Its specificity is not known. V lost 1 base to trimming and J lost 1 base; unmatched junction nucleotides: 4. Germline V gives CDR1 SGHTA, CDR2 FQGNSA. CDR3 length equals 16 residues. The chain links TRBV7-2 to TRBJ2-5; 9 nucleotides match TRBD2. The sequence derives from a human donor in good health (CMV status not recorded). Some clones in this sample may be carry-over from other donors' samples. The material was cultured PBMCs, obtained from culture after CMV antigen stimulation. The CDR3: CASSLVRGRGQETQYF. In DNA, the CDR3 is TGTGCCAGCAGCTTAGTTCGCGGGAGGGGCCAAGAGACCCAGTACTTC.